This paragraph covers one T cell receptor (beta chain) sequence. Germline CDR1 is DFQATT and CDR2 is SNEGSKA (reference sequence). V lost 0 bases and J 14 bases, leaving 11 bases between the germline ends. The CDR3 totals 12 residues. The data are from a study of metastatic and nonmetastatic thyroid tumors. Per the authors' pipeline: For papillary thyroid cancer, a distant-metastasis classifier was constructed from CDR3 differences observed across clinicopathological groups. With MiXCR, TCRdb reprocessed the PCR reads. The V and J calls, along with clone size, are taken from TCRdb and not from the paper's own processing. The profile covers 15,000 to 20,000 clones, with approximately 30% appearing a single time and roughly a tenth taken by the ten largest. Each patient came to thyroid surgery without any prior treatment (of any kind).

This TCR derives from a female donor with papillary thyroid cancer or a benign thyroid nodule (not recorded which). Some clones in this sample may be carry-over from other donors' samples. Sequences were obtained from blood. The chain couples TRBV20-1 to TRBJ1-6; D is ambiguous. The DNA for the CDR3 is TGCAGTGCTAGAGATATGGGTGAGACCCTCCACTTT. Amino acids: CSARDMGETLHF.